Sequencing of this T cell receptor (beta chain) was carried out in a study of T cell responses to AZD1222 COVID-19 vaccine. The CDR3 is made up of 12 amino acids. The V and J ends lost 6 bases and 2 bases respectively, with 7 bases between them. A remark on this clone: The antigen is undetermined.

Clones were sequenced by immunoSEQ multiplex PCR, and TCRdb holds only the in-frame ones, with some missing. The data contain approximately 120,000 clones, 85% to 90% of them singletons. Overall study findings and caveats: Per reports, nearly half of all spike-specific TCRs target regions that are unmutated in variants. Clonal diversity may have been underestimated in mostly white British donors.

V and J are TRBV12-3 or TRBV12-4 and TRBJ2-5; D not certain. The receptor was derived from an adult who received the AZD1222 COVID-19 vaccine. The sequencing here drew on peripheral blood, taken 28 days after the second AZD1222 dose. This CDR3 is CASRARQETQYF. The CDR3 DNA is TGTGCCAGCAGGGCGAGACAAGAGACCCAGTACTTC.